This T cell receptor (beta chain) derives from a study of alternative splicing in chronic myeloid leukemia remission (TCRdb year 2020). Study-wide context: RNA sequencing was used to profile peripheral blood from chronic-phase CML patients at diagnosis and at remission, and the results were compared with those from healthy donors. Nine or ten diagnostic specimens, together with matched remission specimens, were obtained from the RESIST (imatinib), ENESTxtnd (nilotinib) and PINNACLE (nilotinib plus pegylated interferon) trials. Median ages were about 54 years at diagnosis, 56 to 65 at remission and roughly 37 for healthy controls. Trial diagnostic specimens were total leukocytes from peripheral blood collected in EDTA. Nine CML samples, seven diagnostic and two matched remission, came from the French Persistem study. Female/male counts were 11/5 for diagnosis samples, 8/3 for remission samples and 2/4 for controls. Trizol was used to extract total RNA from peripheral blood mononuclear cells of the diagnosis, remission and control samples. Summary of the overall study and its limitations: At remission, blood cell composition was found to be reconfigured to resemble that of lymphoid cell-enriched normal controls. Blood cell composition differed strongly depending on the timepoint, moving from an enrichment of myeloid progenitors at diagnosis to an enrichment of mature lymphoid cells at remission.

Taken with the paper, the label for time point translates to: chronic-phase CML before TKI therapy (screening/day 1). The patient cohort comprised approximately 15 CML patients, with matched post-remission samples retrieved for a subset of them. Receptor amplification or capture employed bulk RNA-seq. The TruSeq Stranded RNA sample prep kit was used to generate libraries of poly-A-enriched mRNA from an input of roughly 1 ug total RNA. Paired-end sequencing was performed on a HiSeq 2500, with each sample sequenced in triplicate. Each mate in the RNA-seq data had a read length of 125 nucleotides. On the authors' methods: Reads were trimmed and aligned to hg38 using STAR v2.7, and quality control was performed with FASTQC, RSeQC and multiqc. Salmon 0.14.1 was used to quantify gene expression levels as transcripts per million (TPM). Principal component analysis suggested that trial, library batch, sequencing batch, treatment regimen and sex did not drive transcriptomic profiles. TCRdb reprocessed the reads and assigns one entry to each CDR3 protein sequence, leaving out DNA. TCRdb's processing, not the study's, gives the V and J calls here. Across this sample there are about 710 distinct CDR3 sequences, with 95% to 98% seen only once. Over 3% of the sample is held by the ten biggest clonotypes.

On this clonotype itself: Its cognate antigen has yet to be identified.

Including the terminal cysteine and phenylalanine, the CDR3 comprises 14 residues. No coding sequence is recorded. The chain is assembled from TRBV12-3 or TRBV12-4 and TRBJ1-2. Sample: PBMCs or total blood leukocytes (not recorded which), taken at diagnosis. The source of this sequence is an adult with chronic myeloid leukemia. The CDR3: CASRGDTSHYGYTF.